This TCR beta chain comes out of a study of shared clonotypes between healthy human individuals. Study-level findings and limits: The low donor count limited represented genetic and exposure-history diversity.

To note about this clone: Its antigen is as yet unknown. At the DNA level, this CDR3 is encoded by other sequences in the same sample as well.

Adults of Caucasian background living in Nashville, Tennessee made up all donors. Germline trimming cut 6 bases from V and 2 bases from J; bases unmatched to any gene: 7. The CDR3 is 14 amino acids. CDR1 MDHEN and CDR2 SYDVKM come from the germline V gene. At the deep level, the assay was run. In the authors' methods: Junction-only immunoSEQ sequences carried no quality scores, so filtering differed. The table came from immunoSEQ multiplex PCR; TCRdb's copy has only in-frame clones and leaves some out. V, J and clone size reflect that table, while D and trimming were determined from the DNA. In the table there are about 490,000 clones, about 72% of which are singletons.

The gene calls are TRBV28 and TRBJ2-7, with 7 bases fitting TRBD1. The sample consisted of PBMCs. The TCR originated in a middle-aged woman in good health. Some clones in this sample may be carry-over from other donors' samples. CDR3 bases: TGTGCCAGCAGCCCTCCTGGGACAGCCTACGAGCAGTACTTC. Protein: CASSPPGTAYEQYF.